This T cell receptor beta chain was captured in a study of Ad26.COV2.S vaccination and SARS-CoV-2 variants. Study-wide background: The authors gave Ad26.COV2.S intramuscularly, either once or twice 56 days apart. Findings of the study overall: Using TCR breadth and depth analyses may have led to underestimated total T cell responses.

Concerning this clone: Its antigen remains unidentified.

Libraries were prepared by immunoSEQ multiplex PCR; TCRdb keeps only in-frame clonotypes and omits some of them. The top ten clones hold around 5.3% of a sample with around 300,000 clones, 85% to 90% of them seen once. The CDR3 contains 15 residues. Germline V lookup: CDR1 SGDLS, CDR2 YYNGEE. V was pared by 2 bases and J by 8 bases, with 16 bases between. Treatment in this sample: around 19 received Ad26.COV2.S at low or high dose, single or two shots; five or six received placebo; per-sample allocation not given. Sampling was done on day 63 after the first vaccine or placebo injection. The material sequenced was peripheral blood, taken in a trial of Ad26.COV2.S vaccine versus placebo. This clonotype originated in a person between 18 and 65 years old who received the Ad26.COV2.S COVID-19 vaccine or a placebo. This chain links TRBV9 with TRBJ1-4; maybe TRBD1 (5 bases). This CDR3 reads CASSVGEQGWEKLFF. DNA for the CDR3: TGTGCCAGCAGCGTGGGGGAGCAGGGATGGGAAAAACTGTTTTTT.